This is a list of T cell receptor beta chains from one sample in a study of Graves' ophthalmopathy and Graves' hyperthyroidism. Each CDR3 protein gets one entry after TCRdb re-called the multiplex PCR reads with MiXCR. In the table there are 400,000 or so distinct CDR3 sequences, 15% of which are singletons. The material sequenced was peripheral blood. These receptors were obtained from a woman between 18 and 30 years old with stable Graves' hyperthyroidism. Each CDR3 is given with its conserved first and last residue. The order of the fields is clone size, V gene, J gene, D gene, CDR3 DNA, CDR3 protein. A D gene is named only where the DNA matches it firmly. The size field is filled for only some rows; it gives once, few, many or a size class.

clone size: many
V gene: TRBV12-3/TRBV12-4
J gene: TRBJ1-6
D gene: TRBD1
CDR3 DNA: TGTGCCAGCACCCCCCCCGTCCCCGGACAGGGAAGTAATTCACCCCTCCACTTT
CDR3 protein: CASTPPVPGQGSNSPLHF

clone size: many
V gene: TRBV6-1
J gene: TRBJ2-7
D gene: TRBD1
CDR3 DNA: TGTGCCAGCAGTGGGACAGGGGGCATATACGAGCAGTACTTC
CDR3 protein: CASSGTGGIYEQYF

clone size: many
V gene: TRBV19
J gene: TRBJ1-5
D gene: -
CDR3 DNA: TGTGCCAGTAGTACTCGAGTATATAGCAATCAGCCCCAGCATTTT
CDR3 protein: CASSTRVYSNQPQHF

clone size: many
V gene: TRBV11-2
J gene: TRBJ2-2
D gene: -
CDR3 DNA: TGTGCCAGCAGCTGGGACTCTTATCCCACCGGGGAGCTGTTTTTT
CDR3 protein: CASSWDSYPTGELFF

clone size: few
V gene: TRBV5-1
J gene: TRBJ1-2
D gene: -
CDR3 DNA: TGCGCCAGCAGCACCGGAAGGGACGGTCTGGGCTATGGCTACACCTTC
CDR3 protein: CASSTGRDGLGYGYTF

clone size: many
V gene: TRBV18
J gene: TRBJ2-7
D gene: -
CDR3 DNA: TGTGCCAGCTCACCACGACGGGACCCCTACGAGCAGTACTTC
CDR3 protein: CASSPRRDPYEQYF

clone size: many
V gene: TRBV11-3
J gene: TRBJ2-5
D gene: -
CDR3 DNA: TGTGCCAGCAGTCTAGGACTAGGGGGCAAGACCCAGTACTTC
CDR3 protein: CASSLGLGGKTQYF

clone size: many
V gene: TRBV2
J gene: TRBJ1-2
D gene: -
CDR3 DNA: TGTGCTACTAAACAGGGAAGTGGCTACACCTTC
CDR3 protein: CATKQGSGYTF

clone size: -
V gene: TRBV14
J gene: TRBJ2-2
D gene: TRBD1
CDR3 DNA: TGTGCCAGCAGCCAACTCCCTCCAGGACAGGGGGCGCCCACCGGGGAGCTGTTTTTT
CDR3 protein: CASSQLPPGQGAPTGELFF

clone size: -
V gene: TRBV20-1
J gene: TRBJ1-2
D gene: -
CDR3 DNA: TGCAGTGCTAGAGTGGGCAAGGATGGCTACACCTTC
CDR3 protein: CSARVGKDGYTF

clone size: -
V gene: TRBV9
J gene: TRBJ2-2
D gene: TRBD2
CDR3 DNA: TGTGCCAGCAGCGTAGGTGGGGGGGCGAACACCGGGGAGCTGTTTTTT
CDR3 protein: CASSVGGGANTGELFF

clone size: many
V gene: TRBV19
J gene: TRBJ1-2
D gene: TRBD1
CDR3 DNA: TGTGCCAGTAGTGAGGTTGGACAGGGGGCCGGCTACACCTTC
CDR3 protein: CASSEVGQGAGYTF

clone size: few
V gene: TRBV11-2
J gene: TRBJ1-1
D gene: TRBD1
CDR3 DNA: TGTGCCAGCACCCAAATCCGGACAGGGGGCGTGAACACTGAAGCTTTCTTT
CDR3 protein: CASTQIRTGGVNTEAFF

clone size: few
V gene: TRBV9
J gene: TRBJ1-1
D gene: -
CDR3 DNA: TGTGCCAGCAGCCTGGACAGTACAGGGAATGAGGACACTGAAGCTTTCTTT
CDR3 protein: CASSLDSTGNEDTEAFF

clone size: -
V gene: TRBV20-1
J gene: TRBJ1-5
D gene: -
CDR3 DNA: TGCAGTGCTTTAAACGTGGGGGGTGAGCCCCAGCAGTTT
CDR3 protein: CSALNVGGEPQQF